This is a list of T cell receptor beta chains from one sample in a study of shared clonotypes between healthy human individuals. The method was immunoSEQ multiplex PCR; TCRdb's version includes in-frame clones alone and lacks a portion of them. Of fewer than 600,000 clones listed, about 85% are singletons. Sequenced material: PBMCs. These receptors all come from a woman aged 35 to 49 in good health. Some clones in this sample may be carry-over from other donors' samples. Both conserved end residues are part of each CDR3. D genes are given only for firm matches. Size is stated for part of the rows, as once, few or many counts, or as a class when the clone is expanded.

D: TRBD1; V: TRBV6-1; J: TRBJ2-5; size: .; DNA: TGTGCCAGCAGTGAAGGGACAGGGGTGGAGACCCAGTACTTC; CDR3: CASSEGTGVETQYF
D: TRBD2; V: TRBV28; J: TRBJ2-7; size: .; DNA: TGTGCCAGCAGTTTAGAAGGACGGTCTAGCGGGTTCCACGAGCAGTACTTC; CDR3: CASSLEGRSSGFHEQYF
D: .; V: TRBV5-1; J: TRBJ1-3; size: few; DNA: TGCGCCAGCAGCTTGGCCGGGGGAAACACCATATATTTT; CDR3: CASSLAGGNTIYF
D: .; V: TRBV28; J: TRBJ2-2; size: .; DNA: TGTGCCAGCAGTCCCGGTTGGGGACGGGGTCCTAACACCGGGGAGCTGTTTTTT; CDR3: CASSPGWGRGPNTGELFF
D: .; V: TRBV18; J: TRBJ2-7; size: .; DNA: TGTGCCAGCTCACAGGTGGACACTCGGGAGCAGTACTTC; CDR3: CASSQVDTREQYF
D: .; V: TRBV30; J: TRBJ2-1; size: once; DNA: TGTGCCTGGAGTGTATCCTCGAATGAGCAGTTCTTC; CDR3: CAWSVSSNEQFF
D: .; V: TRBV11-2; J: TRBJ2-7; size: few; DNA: TGTGCCAGCAGCTTAGCTTCAAGGACTACGTCCTACGAGCAGTACTTC; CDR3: CASSLASRTTSYEQYF
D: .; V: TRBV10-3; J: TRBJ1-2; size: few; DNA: TGTGCCATCAATACAGAGAACTATGGCTACACCTTC; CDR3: CAINTENYGYTF
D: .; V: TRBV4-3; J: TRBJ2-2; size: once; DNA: TGCGCCAGCAGCCAAGATGTGGGGGGCGCAAACACCGGGGAGCTGTTTTTT; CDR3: CASSQDVGGANTGELFF
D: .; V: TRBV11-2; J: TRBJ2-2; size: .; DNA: TGTGCCAGCATCTCCGTGCGCTCGAACACCGGGGAGCTGTTTTTT; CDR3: CASISVRSNTGELFF
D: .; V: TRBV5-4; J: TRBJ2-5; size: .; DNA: TGTGCCAGCAGCTTGGAGGGACTTGGTGGGGAGACCCAGTACTTC; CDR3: CASSLEGLGGETQYF
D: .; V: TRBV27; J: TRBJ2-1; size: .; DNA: TGTGCCAGCAGTCCCCTACAAACCAATGAGCAGTTCTTC; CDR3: CASSPLQTNEQFF
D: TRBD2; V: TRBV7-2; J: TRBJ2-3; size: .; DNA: TGTGCCAGCAGCTTTCGCCTAGCGGGATTTAGCACAGATACGCAGTATTTT; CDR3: CASSFRLAGFSTDTQYF
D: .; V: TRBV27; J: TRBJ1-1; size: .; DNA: TGTGCCAGCATCAAACAGGGGAACACTGAAGCTTTCTTT; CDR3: CASIKQGNTEAFF
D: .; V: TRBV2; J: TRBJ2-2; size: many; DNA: TGTGCCAGCCACGGGACAAGCACCGGGGAGCTGTTTTTT; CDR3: CASHGTSTGELFF
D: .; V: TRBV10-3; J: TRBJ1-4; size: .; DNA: TGTGCCATCAGTGAGTCGACAGAAAGAGGGGAAAAACTGTTTTTT; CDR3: CAISESTERGEKLFF
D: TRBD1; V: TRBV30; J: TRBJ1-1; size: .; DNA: TGTGCCTGGAGTGAAGACAGGGTTTATACTGAAGCTTTCTTT; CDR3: CAWSEDRVYTEAFF
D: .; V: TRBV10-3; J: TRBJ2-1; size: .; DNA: TGTGCCATCAGTGACAGGGGTGGGAGCGGAAAATCCTACAATGAGCAGTTCTTC; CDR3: CAISDRGGSGKSYNEQFF
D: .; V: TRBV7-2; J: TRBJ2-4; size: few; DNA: TGTGCCAGCAGCTTTGGGTTAGGGTTCCAAAACATTCAGTACTTC; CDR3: CASSFGLGFQNIQYF
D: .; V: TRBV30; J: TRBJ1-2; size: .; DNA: TGTGCCTGGAGTGTCCCCTACTTAGCTAACTATGGCTACACCTTC; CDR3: CAWSVPYLANYGYTF
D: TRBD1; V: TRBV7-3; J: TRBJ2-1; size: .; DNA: TGTGCCAGCAGCTTGCAGGGGGCCACATACAATGAGCAGTTCTTC; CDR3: CASSLQGATYNEQFF
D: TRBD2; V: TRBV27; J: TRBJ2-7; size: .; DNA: TGTGCCAGCAGTTCCCCGGGTACGGGAGGGCCCTACGAGCAGTACTTC; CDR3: CASSSPGTGGPYEQYF
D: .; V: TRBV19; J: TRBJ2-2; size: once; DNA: TGTGCCAGTAGTGTTGTATTCTGGACCGGGGAGCTGTTTTTT; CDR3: CASSVVFWTGELFF
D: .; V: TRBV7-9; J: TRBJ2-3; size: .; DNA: TGTGCCAGCAGCTTAGTCTCGGGCTCGTACACAGATACGCAGTATTTT; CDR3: CASSLVSGSYTDTQYF
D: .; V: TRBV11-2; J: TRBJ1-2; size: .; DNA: TGTGCCAGCAGCTCCAAACTAGACGGAGCCTATGGCTACACCTTC; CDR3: CASSSKLDGAYGYTF
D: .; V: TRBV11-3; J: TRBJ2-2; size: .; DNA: TGTGCCAGCAGCCAATCCCGCAGCACCGGGGAGCTGTTTTTT; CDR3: CASSQSRSTGELFF
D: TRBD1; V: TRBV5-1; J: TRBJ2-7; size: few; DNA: TGCGCCAGCAGCCTTCAGGGGGCGGCCTACGAGCAGTACTTC; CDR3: CASSLQGAAYEQYF
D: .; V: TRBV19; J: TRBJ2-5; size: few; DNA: TGTGCCAGTAGTATTGGGGGGGAGACCCAGTACTTC; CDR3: CASSIGGETQYF
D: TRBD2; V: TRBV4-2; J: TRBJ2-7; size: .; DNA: TGTGCCAGCAGCCAAGAACTAGCGGGAGGCGGGAGCTCCTACGAGCAGTACTTC; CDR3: CASSQELAGGGSSYEQYF